The clone carrying this T cell receptor beta chain was counted only a few times. A much larger clone lies a single base off, so this may be a read error. According to the study, TCR beta libraries were built with iRepertoire HTBI primers and CDR3-region Arm-PCR. TCRdb processed the multiplex PCR reads anew with MiXCR; each CDR3 protein has one entry. The sample has hundreds of thousands of distinct CDR3 sequences; about 15% are singletons. The time point is: newly diagnosed GD, antithyroid drugs for less than 3 months. RNA extracted from PBMCs served as the sequencing template. Patient provenance is recorded as an endocrinology department in Xi'an, China. Peripheral blood, at approximately 10 milliliters, went into EDTA tubes. The entry originates in a study of regulatory T cells in long-lasting Graves disease. About the research overall: Those Graves' patients who were newly diagnosed had been on antithyroid drugs under 3 months.

These records were also assigned to another study, of T cells in Graves' hyperthyroidism and ophthalmopathy. That source adds: A model built on 13 V-J features separated ophthalmopathy from stable hyperthyroidism.

The sequence was obtained from a woman aged 35-65 years with Graves disease. Source: peripheral blood mononuclear cells (PBMCs), taken at new diagnosis, from a patient treated with antithyroid drugs.

Written as DNA, the CDR3 is TGTGCCAGCCCAGCCAGGAGTGGGGGAGAAGGCGTCGAGCAGCACTTC. Translating it yields CASPARSGGEGVEQHF. The rearrangement uses TRBV2 and TRBJ2-7; D possibly uses TRBD1 or TRBD2 (5 bases each). The germline V gene encodes CDR1 SNHLY and CDR2 FYNNEI. The CDR3 extends over 16 amino acids.